The rows below give T cell receptor beta chains drawn from one sample of a study of CD8 T cells in ankylosing spondylitis. Via MiXCR, TCRdb re-called the 5' RACE reads, giving one row per CDR3 protein. Of about 800,000 distinct CDR3 sequences detected, 10% to 15% appear once; the ten largest clones hold about 0.5%. Sequencing was performed on blood, either unsorted or a sorted T cell fraction (not recorded which). The source is a male donor with ankylosing spondylitis. CDR3s include the opening cysteine and the closing phenylalanine or tryptophan.

TRBJ1-6 TRBV7-6 CASSLDASTPLHF
TRBJ2-3 TRBV6-1 CASRSGGEKDTQYF
TRBJ2-3 TRBV20-1 CSAKTGADTQYF
TRBJ1-6 TRBV7-3 CASSSRGTAYNSPLHF
TRBJ1-4 TRBV20-1 CSAPPSATNEKLFF
TRBJ2-2 TRBV20-1 CSARKGTGELFF
TRBJ1-1 TRBV6-2/TRBV6-3 CASTSTGVGTEAFF
TRBJ2-5 TRBV10-3 CAISAASGEKTQYF
TRBJ2-4 TRBV20-1 CSASALYF
TRBJ1-1 TRBV20-1 CSAFGTKNTEAFF
TRBJ1-3 TRBV15 CATSRGRQAGNTIYF
TRBJ2-7 TRBV6-7 CASSTGNGYEQYF
TRBJ2-2 TRBV4-3 CASSQDMRLAGANTGELFF
TRBJ1-5 TRBV12-3/TRBV12-4 CASSFRGSNQPQHF
TRBJ2-1 TRBV20-1 CSVLAGNYNEQFF
TRBJ2-1 TRBV4-3 CASSQGSVLVDEQFF
TRBJ2-7 TRBV20-1 CSARDGLAGGYEQYF
TRBJ2-3 TRBV29-1 CSVGAFTGSATDTQYF
TRBJ2-2 TRBV7-2 CASSLTGVSGELFF
TRBJ1-2 TRBV3-1 CASSHNPNRGYTF
TRBJ2-3 TRBV12-3/TRBV12-4 CASRRDVDTQYF
TRBJ2-3 TRBV9 CASKGSAYTDTQYF
TRBJ2-2 TRBV11-2 CASSPPGHYTGELFF
TRBJ2-1 TRBV20-1 CSARVISYNEQFF
TRBJ1-1 TRBV6-2/TRBV6-3 CASSETIRHTEAFF
TRBJ1-1 TRBV7-2 CASSLGPPINTEAFF
TRBJ2-7 TRBV5-1 CASSLVILGTAYEQYF
TRBJ1-2 TRBV7-9 CALETGPLNYGYTF
TRBJ1-5 TRBV20-1 CSARDPGYQPQHF
TRBJ2-7 TRBV29-1 CSVTQGAWEQYF
TRBJ2-7 TRBV20-1 CSAVLGTGYEQYF
TRBJ2-7 TRBV20-1 CSASKPGHMSGEQYF
TRBJ1-2 TRBV20-1 CSARYSITLYGYTF
TRBJ1-1 TRBV5-1 CASNGRNTEAFF
TRBJ2-1 TRBV20-1 CSANTLTSGRGYNEQFF
TRBJ1-1 TRBV20-1 CSARADRVNTEAFF
TRBJ1-5 TRBV20-1 CSATTGVVQPQHF
TRBJ2-5 TRBV4-2 CASSQDSRQVTQYF
TRBJ1-3 TRBV6-1 CASSEAGATNTIYF
TRBJ2-1 TRBV28 CASSLGGLPVGDEQFF
TRBJ1-4 TRBV29-1 CSVRHDAREKLFF
TRBJ2-7 TRBV7-9 CASSLNPSSYEQYF
TRBJ1-1 TRBV6-5 CASSYSRDVNTEAFF
TRBJ2-1 TRBV2 CASSGGSPGNEQFF
TRBJ2-7 TRBV6-1 CASSSPGGTGEQYF
TRBJ2-2 TRBV14 CASSQDWGQGSGELFF
TRBJ2-2 TRBV11-1 CASSYTGRGLANTGELFF
TRBJ2-1 TRBV20-1 CSAREQPNYNEQFF
TRBJ2-5 TRBV28 CASSPLGGGRKTQYF
TRBJ2-7 TRBV6-2/TRBV6-3 CASRAGASFSYEQYF
TRBJ2-5 TRBV6-2/TRBV6-3 CASSYLDQETQYF
TRBJ2-4 TRBV7-9 CASSLRGTAKNIQYF
TRBJ1-2 TRBV4-2 CASSQPGTVYGYTF
TRBJ2-7 TRBV15 CATSRVASGRALAYEQYF
TRBJ2-3 TRBV6-2/TRBV6-3 CASSGRGYTDTQYF